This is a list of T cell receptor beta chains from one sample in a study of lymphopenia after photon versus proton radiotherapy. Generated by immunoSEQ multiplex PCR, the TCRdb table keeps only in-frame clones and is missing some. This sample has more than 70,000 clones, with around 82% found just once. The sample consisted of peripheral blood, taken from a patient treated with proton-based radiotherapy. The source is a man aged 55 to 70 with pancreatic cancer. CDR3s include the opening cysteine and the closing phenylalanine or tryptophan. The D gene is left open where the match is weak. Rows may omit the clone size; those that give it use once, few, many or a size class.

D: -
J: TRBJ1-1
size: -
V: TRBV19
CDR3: CASSIDLSRRNTEAFF
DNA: TGTGCCAGTAGTATAGATCTGAGCAGACGGAACACTGAAGCTTTCTTT

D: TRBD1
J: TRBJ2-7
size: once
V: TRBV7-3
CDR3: CASSLVTGGYEQYF
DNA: TGTGCCAGCAGCTTAGTCACAGGGGGCTACGAGCAGTACTTC

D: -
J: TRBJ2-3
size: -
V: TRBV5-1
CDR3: CASSPEGGPDTQYF
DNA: TGCGCCAGCAGCCCGGAGGGGGGTCCAGATACGCAGTATTTT

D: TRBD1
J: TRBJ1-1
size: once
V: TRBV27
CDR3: CASRTGSLMNTEAFF
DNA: TGTGCCAGCAGGACAGGGAGTTTGATGAACACTGAAGCTTTCTTT

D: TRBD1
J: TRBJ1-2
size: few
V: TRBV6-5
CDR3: CASLPQAGGSGYTF
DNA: TGTGCCAGCCTCCCCCAGGCAGGGGGCAGTGGCTACACCTTC

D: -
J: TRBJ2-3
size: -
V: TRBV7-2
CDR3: CASSLMGRDTQYF
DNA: TGTGCCAGCAGCCTAATGGGTAGGGATACGCAGTATTTT

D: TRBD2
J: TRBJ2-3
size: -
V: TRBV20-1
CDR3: CSALAGGQYF
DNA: TGCAGTGCTTTAGCGGGAGGGCAGTATTTT

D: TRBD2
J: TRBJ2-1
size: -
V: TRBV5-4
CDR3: CASSRGGGRTYNEQFF
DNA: TGTGCCAGCAGTCGGGGCGGCGGGAGGACCTACAATGAGCAGTTCTTC

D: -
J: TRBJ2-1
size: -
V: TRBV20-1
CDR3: CSASLPNEQFF
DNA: TGCAGTGCTAGCCTACCCAATGAGCAGTTCTTC

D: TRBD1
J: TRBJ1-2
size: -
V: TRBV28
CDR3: CASSTIGTGNYGYTF
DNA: TGTGCCAGCAGTACAATCGGGACAGGGAATTATGGCTACACCTTC

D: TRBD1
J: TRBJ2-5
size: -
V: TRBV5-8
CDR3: CASSLDRVETQYF
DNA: TGTGCCAGCAGCCTGGACAGGGTAGAGACCCAGTACTTC

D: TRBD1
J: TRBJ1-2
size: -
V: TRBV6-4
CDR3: CASSAGGTNYGYTF
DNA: TGTGCCAGCAGTGCAGGGGGGACTAACTATGGCTACACCTTC

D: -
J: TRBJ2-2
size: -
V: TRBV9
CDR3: CASSPAAQNTGELFF
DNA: TGTGCCAGCAGCCCAGCGGCACAGAACACCGGGGAGCTGTTTTTT

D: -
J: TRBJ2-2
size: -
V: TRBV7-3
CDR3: CASSNRPGLPDTGELFF
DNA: TGTGCCAGCAGCAATAGACCGGGACTCCCTGACACCGGGGAGCTGTTTTTT

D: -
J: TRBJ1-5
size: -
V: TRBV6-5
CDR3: CASSEGRGQPQHF
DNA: TGTGCCAGCAGTGAGGGGAGAGGGCAGCCCCAGCATTTT

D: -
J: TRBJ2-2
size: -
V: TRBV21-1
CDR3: CASRGLLLAPNTGELFF
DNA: TGTGCCAGCAGAGGGCTGCTACTAGCGCCGAACACCGGGGAGCTGTTTTTT

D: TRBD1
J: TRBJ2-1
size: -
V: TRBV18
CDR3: CASLRQGARYNEQFF
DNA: TGTGCCAGCTTACGACAGGGGGCACGGTACAATGAGCAGTTCTTC

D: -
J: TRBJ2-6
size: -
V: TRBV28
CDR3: CASSLPDGVGAGANVLTF
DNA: TGTGCCAGCAGTTTACCCGACGGTGTGGGGGCTGGGGCCAACGTCCTGACTTTC

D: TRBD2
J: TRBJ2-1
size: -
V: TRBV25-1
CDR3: CASSEGLGRVQFF
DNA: TGTGCCAGCAGTGAAGGACTAGGACGGGTGCAGTTCTTC

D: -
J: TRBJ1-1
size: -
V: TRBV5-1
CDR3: CASSLLGVNTEAFF
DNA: TGCGCCAGCAGCTTACTGGGTGTGAACACTGAAGCTTTCTTT

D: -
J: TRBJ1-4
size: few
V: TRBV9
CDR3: CASSVGPGGEKLFF
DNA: TGTGCCAGCAGCGTAGGTCCGGGTGGTGAAAAACTGTTTTTT

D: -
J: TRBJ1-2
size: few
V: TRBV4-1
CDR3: CASSQDRFTGGYTF
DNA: TGCGCCAGCAGCCAAGATCGCTTCACTGGAGGCTACACCTTC

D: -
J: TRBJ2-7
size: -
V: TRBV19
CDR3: CASSIKRDAEQYF
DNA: TGTGCCAGTAGTATAAAACGGGACGCCGAGCAGTACTTC

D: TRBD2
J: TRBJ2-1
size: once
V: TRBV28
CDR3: CASRTSGTTYNEQFF
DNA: TGTGCCAGCAGAACCTCCGGGACTACCTACAATGAGCAGTTCTTC

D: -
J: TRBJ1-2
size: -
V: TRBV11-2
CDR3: CASSLDRMGPRVGYIF
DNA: TGTGCCAGCAGCTTAGATCGCATGGGGCCGAGGGTTGGCTACATCTTC

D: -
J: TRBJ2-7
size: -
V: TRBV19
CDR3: CASSIDRGIYEQYF
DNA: TGTGCCAGTAGTATAGATCGTGGGATCTACGAGCAGTACTTC

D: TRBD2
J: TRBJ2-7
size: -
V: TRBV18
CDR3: CASSSPGLAGVSAYEQYF
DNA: TGTGCCAGCTCATCGCCGGGACTAGCGGGAGTATCGGCTTACGAGCAGTACTTC

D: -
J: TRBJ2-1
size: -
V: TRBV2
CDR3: CASSDRNPRGEQFF
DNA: TGTGCCAGCAGTGATCGTAATCCGAGGGGTGAGCAGTTCTTC

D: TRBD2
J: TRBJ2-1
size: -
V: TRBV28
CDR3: CASSLSTPGLAGRSSNEQFF
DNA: TGTGCCAGCAGTTTATCAACACCGGGACTAGCGGGTCGGTCGTCGAATGAGCAGTTCTTC

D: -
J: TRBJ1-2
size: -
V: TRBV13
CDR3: CASSSGPADYTF
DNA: TGTGCCAGCAGCTCCGGCCCAGCTGACTACACCTTC

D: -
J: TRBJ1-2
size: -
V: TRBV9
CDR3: CASSARDGTFYGGYTF
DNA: TGTGCCAGCAGCGCTCGGGACGGAACCTTCTATGGAGGCTACACCTTC

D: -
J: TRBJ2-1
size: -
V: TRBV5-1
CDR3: CASSLPGSSYNGQFF
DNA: TGCGCCAGCAGCTTGCCGGGGAGCTCCTACAATGGGCAGTTCTTC

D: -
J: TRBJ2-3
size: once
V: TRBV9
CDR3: CASSVVGTTADTQYF
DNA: TGTGCCAGCAGCGTAGTAGGGACAACGGCAGATACGCAGTATTTT

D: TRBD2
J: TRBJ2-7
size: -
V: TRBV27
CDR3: CASSLTTFGLAGVHEQYF
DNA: TGTGCCAGCAGTTTAACTACTTTCGGACTAGCGGGAGTCCACGAGCAGTACTTC

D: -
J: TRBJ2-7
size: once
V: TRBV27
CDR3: CASSTSDEQYF
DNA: TGTGCCAGCAGTACCAGCGACGAGCAGTACTTC

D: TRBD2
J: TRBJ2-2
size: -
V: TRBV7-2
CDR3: CASSQREGWTGELFF
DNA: TGTGCCAGCAGCCAGCGGGAGGGATGGACCGGGGAGCTGTTTTTT

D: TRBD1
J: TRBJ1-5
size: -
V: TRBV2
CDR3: CASSGTGGNQPQHF
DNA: TGTGCCAGCAGTGGGACAGGGGGCAATCAGCCCCAGCATTTT

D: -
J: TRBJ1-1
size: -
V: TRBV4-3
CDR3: CASSQDTWRNTEAFF
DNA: TGCGCCAGCAGCCAAGATACTTGGAGAAACACTGAAGCTTTCTTT